This paragraph covers one TCR beta chain sequence. No antigen is known for it. The repertoire was sequenced with immunoSEQ multiplex PCR; TCRdb's copy has only in-frame clones and lacks some. The sample carries about 22,000 clones, under 75% recorded once. These data come from a study of PD-1 blockade in classical Hodgkin lymphoma. Study findings and constraints: By C4D1, CD4+ diversity increased significantly, especially in complete responders. Healthy donors were reported to have higher baseline TCR diversity than newly diagnosed patients. The diversity seen at baseline in complete responders resembled that of newly diagnosed patients.

The time point is: cycle 4 day 1 (C4D1), after 6 weeks of nivolumab. Following autologous stem cell transplantation, relapse occurred in every patient, and exposure to brentuximab vedotin varied. Using magnetic negative selection, the CD4+ T cells were separated out of thawed PBMCs. Complete response, partial response or progressive disease made up the best responses. Trimming cost V 1 base and J 1 base, with 14 bases left between them. The CDR3 totals 17 residues. Germline loops: CDR1 SEHNR, CDR2 FQNEAQ (reference sequence). The sample here was CD4+ T cells from blood, taken before the fourth cycle of nivolumab. The chain uses TRBV7-9 and TRBJ2-4; D gene uncertain. The sequence derives from a human donor with classical Hodgkin lymphoma. The CDR3 DNA reads TGTGCCAGCAGCTTAGGTGTTAAGGCGCGGGCCAAAAACATTCAGTACTTC. This codes for CASSLGVKARAKNIQYF. The complete variable domain, with remaining parts taken from reference TRBV7-9 and TRBJ2-4, reads DTGVSQNPRHKITKRGQNVTFRCDPISEHNRLYWYRQTLGQGPEFLTYFQNEAQLEKSRLLSDRFSAERPKGSFSTLEIQRTEQGDSAMYLCASSLGVKARAKNIQYFGAGTRLSVL.